These T cell receptor beta chains were read from a single sample in a study of blood T cell repertoires in COVID-19. The assay was immunoSEQ multiplex PCR, and TCRdb's table has in-frame clones only and misses some. The sample carries roughly 250,000 clones, around 89% recorded once. The sample comprised peripheral blood. The receptors were gathered from a young man with acute or convalescent COVID-19. The CDR3 runs from the conserved cysteine through the conserved F or W. Each record gives: V gene, J gene, CDR3 length, clone size, D gene, CDR3 protein, CDR3 DNA. D genes are given only for firm matches. Some rows mark clone size as missing; the rest say once, few, many or name a class of expanded clone.

v_gene: TRBV6-5
j_gene: TRBJ2-3
len: 15
abundance: NA
d_gene: TRBD2
CDR3aa: CASSLGRGRSDTQYF
CDR3nt: TGTGCCAGCAGTTTGGGGCGGGGGAGGTCGGATACGCAGTATTTT

v_gene: TRBV4-1
j_gene: TRBJ2-6
len: 17
abundance: NA
d_gene: NA
CDR3aa: CASSQDYSSSGANVLTF
CDR3nt: TGCGCCAGCAGCCAAGATTATTCGTCCTCTGGGGCCAACGTCCTGACTTTC

v_gene: TRBV30
j_gene: TRBJ2-3
len: 15
abundance: NA
d_gene: NA
CDR3aa: CAWSVSAGGGFTQYF
CDR3nt: TGTGCCTGGAGTGTTTCCGCCGGGGGTGGCTTTACGCAGTATTTT

v_gene: TRBV10-3
j_gene: TRBJ1-1
len: 14
abundance: NA
d_gene: NA
CDR3aa: CAISDGSVNTEAFF
CDR3nt: TGTGCCATCAGTGACGGCAGCGTGAACACTGAAGCTTTCTTT

v_gene: TRBV10-1
j_gene: TRBJ1-6
len: 13
abundance: NA
d_gene: TRBD1
CDR3aa: CASSGQGYSPLHF
CDR3nt: TGCGCCAGCAGTGGACAGGGGTATTCACCCCTCCACTTT

v_gene: TRBV7-3
j_gene: TRBJ2-1
len: 16
abundance: NA
d_gene: TRBD2
CDR3aa: CASSLGPTSGRNEQFF
CDR3nt: TGTGCCAGCAGCTTAGGGCCGACTAGCGGGAGAAATGAGCAGTTCTTC

v_gene: TRBV6-5
j_gene: TRBJ1-1
len: 16
abundance: NA
d_gene: TRBD1
CDR3aa: CASSYLSRGPNTEAFF
CDR3nt: TGTGCCAGCAGTTACTTGAGCAGGGGGCCGAACACTGAAGCTTTCTTT

v_gene: TRBV28
j_gene: TRBJ2-1
len: 15
abundance: once
d_gene: TRBD2
CDR3aa: CASNVIAGGPGEQFF
CDR3nt: TGTGCCAGCAATGTAATAGCGGGAGGGCCCGGTGAGCAGTTCTTC

v_gene: TRBV20-1
j_gene: TRBJ2-7
len: 15
abundance: NA
d_gene: NA
CDR3aa: CSASPPVGASGEQYF
CDR3nt: TGCAGTGCTAGTCCTCCCGTGGGCGCTTCGGGGGAGCAGTACTTC

v_gene: TRBV28
j_gene: TRBJ1-5
len: 15
abundance: NA
d_gene: NA
CDR3aa: CASSSLQQGNQPQHF
CDR3nt: TGTGCCAGCAGTTCGCTTCAACAGGGCAATCAGCCCCAGCATTTT

v_gene: TRBV27
j_gene: TRBJ2-1
len: 15
abundance: NA
d_gene: TRBD2
CDR3aa: CASSLERGTYNEQFF
CDR3nt: TGTGCCAGCAGTCTGGAGCGGGGCACCTACAATGAGCAGTTCTTC

v_gene: TRBV5-5
j_gene: TRBJ2-3
len: 17
abundance: NA
d_gene: NA
CDR3aa: CASSPPPTAGNTDTQYF
CDR3nt: TGTGCCAGCAGCCCGCCTCCAACTGCAGGCAACACAGATACGCAGTATTTT

v_gene: TRBV6-6
j_gene: TRBJ2-3
len: 11
abundance: NA
d_gene: NA
CDR3aa: CAAGRTDTQYF
CDR3nt: TGTGCGGCAGGGCGTACAGATACGCAGTATTTT

v_gene: TRBV6-5
j_gene: TRBJ1-1
len: 14
abundance: NA
d_gene: TRBD1
CDR3aa: CASSYEGANTEAFF
CDR3nt: TGTGCCAGCAGTTATGAGGGGGCGAACACTGAAGCTTTCTTT

v_gene: TRBV30
j_gene: TRBJ1-5
len: 13
abundance: few
d_gene: NA
CDR3aa: CAWSIGNNQPQHF
CDR3nt: TGTGCCTGGAGTATCGGGAATAATCAGCCCCAGCATTTT

v_gene: TRBV9
j_gene: TRBJ1-1
len: 14
abundance: once
d_gene: TRBD1
CDR3aa: CASSTGQMNTEAFF
CDR3nt: TGTGCCAGCAGCACGGGACAGATGAACACTGAAGCTTTCTTT

v_gene: TRBV29-1
j_gene: TRBJ1-2
len: 13
abundance: NA
d_gene: NA
CDR3aa: CSILGGVNYGYTF
CDR3nt: TGCTCAATCCTAGGGGGGGTCAACTATGGCTACACCTTC

v_gene: TRBV9
j_gene: TRBJ1-3
len: 13
abundance: NA
d_gene: NA
CDR3aa: CASSQGVANTIYF
CDR3nt: TGTGCCAGCAGCCAAGGGGTCGCAAACACCATATATTTT

v_gene: TRBV7-3
j_gene: TRBJ2-5
len: 17
abundance: NA
d_gene: NA
CDR3aa: CASSLYGGKVYQETQYF
CDR3nt: TGTGCCAGCAGCTTGTATGGCGGGAAAGTATACCAAGAGACCCAGTACTTC

v_gene: TRBV18
j_gene: TRBJ1-5
len: 15
abundance: NA
d_gene: NA
CDR3aa: CASSTGRAGRGPQHF
CDR3nt: TGTGCCAGCTCGACCGGAAGGGCAGGCCGGGGGCCCCAGCATTTT

v_gene: TRBV2
j_gene: TRBJ1-5
len: 13
abundance: NA
d_gene: NA
CDR3aa: CASTGGSNQPQHF
CDR3nt: TGTGCCAGCACGGGAGGGAGCAATCAGCCCCAGCATTTT

v_gene: TRBV28
j_gene: TRBJ2-4
len: 16
abundance: NA
d_gene: NA
CDR3aa: CASSRTGLGAKNIQYF
CDR3nt: TGTGCCAGCAGTCGTACAGGGTTGGGGGCCAAAAACATTCAGTACTTC

v_gene: TRBV2
j_gene: TRBJ1-5
len: 15
abundance: NA
d_gene: TRBD1
CDR3aa: CASSEFRTGNQPQHF
CDR3nt: TGTGCCAGCAGTGAATTTAGGACAGGGAATCAGCCCCAGCATTTT

v_gene: TRBV27
j_gene: TRBJ2-3
len: 14
abundance: once
d_gene: NA
CDR3aa: CASSLAGNTDTQYF
CDR3nt: TGTGCCAGCAGTTTAGCGGGAAACACAGATACGCAGTATTTT

v_gene: TRBV5-8
j_gene: TRBJ1-6
len: 16
abundance: NA
d_gene: TRBD1
CDR3aa: CASSLVQGRPNSPLHF
CDR3nt: TGTGCCAGCAGCTTGGTACAGGGGAGGCCGAATTCACCCCTCCACTTT

v_gene: TRBV2
j_gene: TRBJ2-7
len: 17
abundance: few
d_gene: TRBD2
CDR3aa: CASSEDGLAGASYEQYF
CDR3nt: TGTGCCAGCAGTGAAGATGGGCTAGCGGGGGCCTCCTACGAGCAGTACTTC

v_gene: TRBV12-3/TRBV12-4
j_gene: TRBJ2-7
len: 12
abundance: NA
d_gene: NA
CDR3aa: CASSRGGGEQYF
CDR3nt: TGTGCCAGCAGCCGAGGGGGAGGGGAGCAGTACTTC

v_gene: TRBV18
j_gene: TRBJ2-5
len: 14
abundance: NA
d_gene: NA
CDR3aa: CASSLIGGQETQYF
CDR3nt: TGTGCCAGCTCACTTATAGGGGGACAAGAGACCCAGTACTTC

v_gene: TRBV3-1/TRBV3-2
j_gene: TRBJ1-2
len: 15
abundance: NA
d_gene: TRBD1
CDR3aa: CASSHLDRGSLGYTF
CDR3nt: TGTGCCAGCAGCCATCTCGACAGGGGATCCCTGGGCTACACCTTC

v_gene: TRBV5-4
j_gene: TRBJ2-5
len: 15
abundance: NA
d_gene: NA
CDR3aa: CASSSALAVQETQYF
CDR3nt: TGTGCCAGCAGCTCGGCCCTAGCAGTCCAAGAGACCCAGTACTTC

v_gene: TRBV11-2
j_gene: TRBJ2-4
len: 14
abundance: few
d_gene: NA
CDR3aa: CASSPSLGVNIQYF
CDR3nt: TGTGCCAGCAGCCCTAGTTTAGGGGTGAACATTCAGTACTTC

v_gene: TRBV10-2
j_gene: TRBJ1-2
len: 16
abundance: NA
d_gene: NA
CDR3aa: CASSELTGIPTHGYTF
CDR3nt: TGCGCCAGCAGTGAGTTAACAGGGATTCCTACCCATGGCTACACCTTC

v_gene: TRBV5-4
j_gene: TRBJ2-7
len: 14
abundance: few
d_gene: NA
CDR3aa: CASSLKGHFYEQYF
CDR3nt: TGTGCCAGCAGCTTGAAGGGGCATTTCTACGAGCAGTACTTC

v_gene: TRBV24-1
j_gene: TRBJ2-7
len: 14
abundance: NA
d_gene: NA
CDR3aa: CATGPGGSSHEQYF
CDR3nt: TGTGCCACCGGACCTGGAGGGAGTTCCCACGAGCAGTACTTC

v_gene: TRBV20-1
j_gene: TRBJ2-5
len: 11
abundance: NA
d_gene: NA
CDR3aa: CSAVIRETQYF
CDR3nt: TGCAGTGCTGTGATCCGGGAGACCCAGTACTTC

v_gene: TRBV19
j_gene: TRBJ2-1
len: 15
abundance: NA
d_gene: TRBD2
CDR3aa: CASSLMVAGRNEQFF
CDR3nt: TGTGCCAGTAGTCTCATGGTAGCGGGAAGGAATGAGCAGTTCTTC

v_gene: TRBV15
j_gene: TRBJ1-2
len: 14
abundance: once
d_gene: TRBD1
CDR3aa: CATRHPGQTSGYTF
CDR3nt: TGTGCCACCAGACATCCGGGACAGACTAGTGGCTACACCTTC

v_gene: TRBV10-3
j_gene: TRBJ1-1
len: 15
abundance: NA
d_gene: NA
CDR3aa: CAISESGPLVAEAFF
CDR3nt: TGTGCCATCAGTGAGTCCGGTCCGCTAGTCGCAGAAGCTTTCTTT

v_gene: TRBV15
j_gene: TRBJ2-7
len: 12
abundance: NA
d_gene: NA
CDR3aa: CATSRPRSEQYF
CDR3nt: TGTGCCACCAGCAGACCCCGGTCGGAGCAGTACTTC

v_gene: TRBV5-1
j_gene: TRBJ2-1
len: 13
abundance: NA
d_gene: NA
CDR3aa: CASSLFSADEQFF
CDR3nt: TGCGCCAGCAGCTTGTTCAGCGCCGATGAGCAGTTCTTC

v_gene: TRBV5-1
j_gene: TRBJ2-2
len: 16
abundance: NA
d_gene: NA
CDR3aa: CASSGSGYSNTGELFF
CDR3nt: TGCGCCAGCAGCGGTAGCGGATACTCGAACACCGGGGAGCTGTTTTTT

v_gene: TRBV5-4
j_gene: TRBJ1-6
len: 15
abundance: NA
d_gene: NA
CDR3aa: CASSTGGGANSPLHF
CDR3nt: TGTGCCAGCAGCACGGGGGGAGGGGCTAATTCACCCCTCCACTTT

v_gene: TRBV5-1
j_gene: TRBJ2-2
len: 15
abundance: NA
d_gene: NA
CDR3aa: CASSLLGANTGELFF
CDR3nt: TGCGCCAGCAGCTTGTTGGGGGCTAACACCGGGGAGCTGTTTTTT

v_gene: TRBV6-1
j_gene: TRBJ1-4
len: 17
abundance: NA
d_gene: NA
CDR3aa: CASSAGTTSATNEKLFF
CDR3nt: TGTGCCAGCAGTGCTGGGACAACATCGGCAACTAATGAAAAACTGTTTTTT

v_gene: TRBV28
j_gene: TRBJ2-5
len: 16
abundance: NA
d_gene: TRBD1
CDR3aa: CASSPLGTGGGETQYF
CDR3nt: TGTGCCAGCAGTCCGCTGGGTACAGGGGGCGGAGAGACCCAGTACTTC